The rows below give T cell receptor beta chains drawn from one sample of a study of neoadjuvant anti-PD-1 for oral cavity cancer. Sequencing used immunoSEQ multiplex PCR; TCRdb keeps in-frame clones, though not all of them. The profile shows about 15,000 clones, about 34% of them singletons. This specimen was tumor tissue, taken after nivolumab (anti-PD-1) treatment. These receptor sequences come from a person aged 35-79 years with oral cavity squamous cell carcinoma. Both conserved end residues are part of each CDR3. D genes are given only for firm matches. Clone sizes are given selectively: once, few, many, or a class where the clone is expanded.

size	V	D	J	DNA	CDR3
.	TRBV11-1	TRBD1	TRBJ1-2	TGTGCCAGCAGCTTTTACGGACAGGCCGAGAGAGGCTACACCTTC	CASSFYGQAERGYTF
few	TRBV19	.	TRBJ1-1	TGTGCCAGTACGAACAACCGGATGAACACTGAAGCTTTCTTT	CASTNNRMNTEAFF
.	TRBV11-3	.	TRBJ1-2	TGTGCCAGCAGCTTCGAAAGGAGGGGACACTATGGCTACACCTTC	CASSFERRGHYGYTF
few	TRBV7-8	.	TRBJ1-1	TGTGCCAGCGCAGTGGGGTCCACTGAAGCTTTCTTT	CASAVGSTEAFF
.	TRBV18	.	TRBJ2-1	TGTGCCAGCTCCCTTTACAATGAGCAGTTCTTC	CASSLYNEQFF
.	TRBV7-3	TRBD1	TRBJ1-2	TGTGCCAGCAGCCCTCCTACAGGGGGCTATGGCTACACCTTC	CASSPPTGGYGYTF
few	TRBV5-1	.	TRBJ1-2	TGCGCCAGCAGCTTGAACCAGGGAGAGCAACCCTACACCTTC	CASSLNQGEQPYTF
.	TRBV11-3	.	TRBJ2-1	TGTGCCAGCAGCTTAGACAGCAATGAGCAGTTCTTC	CASSLDSNEQFF
.	TRBV11-2	.	TRBJ2-5	TGTGCCAGCAGCCCGTCCCGGGCCTCACGCGGGGAGACCCAGTACTTC	CASSPSRASRGETQYF
.	TRBV27	.	TRBJ2-2	TGTGCCAGCAGTTTCGCCCCTAGGAACACCGGGGAGCTGTTTTTT	CASSFAPRNTGELFF
few	TRBV28	.	TRBJ2-4	TGTGCCAGCACCGGGGGACGCGGAAACATTCAGTACTTC	CASTGGRGNIQYF
few	TRBV6-9	.	TRBJ1-2	TGTGCCAGCAGTTGCCCTGGGGCGACAGTAATTGCCGGTAGCTACACCTTC	CASSCPGATVIAGSYTF
.	TRBV6-1	.	TRBJ1-3	TGTGCCAGCAGTGAACGGGGTACTGGAAACACCATATATTTT	CASSERGTGNTIYF
few	TRBV19	.	TRBJ1-1	TGTGCCAGTAGTATCGACAGGATGAACACTGAAGCTTTCTTT	CASSIDRMNTEAFF
.	TRBV10-2	.	TRBJ2-5	TGCGCCAGCAGGAATACCCCGGAAAACCAAGAGACCCAGTACTTC	CASRNTPENQETQYF
.	TRBV5-8	.	TRBJ1-5	TGTGCCAGCAGCTCCGAGGTAATCCGGAATCAGCCCCAGCATTTT	CASSSEVIRNQPQHF
.	TRBV6-5	.	TRBJ2-2	TGTGCCAGCAGCCGCTCGGGGGAGCTGTTTTTT	CASSRSGELFF
.	TRBV18	.	TRBJ2-7	TGTGCCAGCTCACCGGGGGGAGTTAGCTACGAGCAGTACTTC	CASSPGGVSYEQYF
.	TRBV6-5	.	TRBJ1-2	TGTGCCAGCAGGCGACAGTCTGAAAACTATGGCTACACCTTC	CASRRQSENYGYTF
few	TRBV5-1	.	TRBJ2-7	TGCGCCAGCAGCTTGGGTTACGAGCAGTACTTC	CASSLGYEQYF
medium-sized	TRBV10-2	.	TRBJ2-7	TGCGCCAGCAGTCCCAATTGGGACTACGAGCAGTACTTC	CASSPNWDYEQYF
few	TRBV28	TRBD1	TRBJ1-6	TGTGCCAGCAGTTTATGGGGGGACAGGGGGCTTGGTTCACCCCTCCACTTT	CASSLWGDRGLGSPLHF
.	TRBV4-3	.	TRBJ2-7	TGCGCCAGCAGCCAAGGCGCAGGGTACTACGAGCAGTACTTC	CASSQGAGYYEQYF